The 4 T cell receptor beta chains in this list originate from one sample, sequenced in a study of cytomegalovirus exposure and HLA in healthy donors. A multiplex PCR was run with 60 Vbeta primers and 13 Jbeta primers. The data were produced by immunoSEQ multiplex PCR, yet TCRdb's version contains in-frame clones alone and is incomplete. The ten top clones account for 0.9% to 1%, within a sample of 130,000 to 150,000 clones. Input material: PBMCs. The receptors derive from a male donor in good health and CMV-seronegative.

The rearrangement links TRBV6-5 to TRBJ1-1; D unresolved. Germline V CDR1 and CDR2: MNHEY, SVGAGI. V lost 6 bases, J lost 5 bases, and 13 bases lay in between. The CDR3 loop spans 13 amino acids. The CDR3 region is CASSRSRGTEAFF. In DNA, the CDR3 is TGTGCCAGCAGCCGAAGTCGCGGGACTGAAGCTTTCTTT.

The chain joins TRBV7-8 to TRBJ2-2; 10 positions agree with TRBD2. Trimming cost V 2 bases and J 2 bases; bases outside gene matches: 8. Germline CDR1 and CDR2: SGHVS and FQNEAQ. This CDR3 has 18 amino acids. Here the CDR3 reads CASSLFGLAGANTGELFF. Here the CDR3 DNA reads TGTGCCAGCAGCTTATTCGGGCTAGCGGGGGCCAACACCGGGGAGCTGTTTTTT.

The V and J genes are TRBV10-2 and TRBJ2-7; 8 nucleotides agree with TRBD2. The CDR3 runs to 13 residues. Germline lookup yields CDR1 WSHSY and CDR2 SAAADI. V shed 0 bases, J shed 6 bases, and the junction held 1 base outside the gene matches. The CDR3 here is CASSESSGIEQYF. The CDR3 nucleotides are TGCGCCAGCAGTGAGTCTAGCGGGATCGAGCAGTACTTC.

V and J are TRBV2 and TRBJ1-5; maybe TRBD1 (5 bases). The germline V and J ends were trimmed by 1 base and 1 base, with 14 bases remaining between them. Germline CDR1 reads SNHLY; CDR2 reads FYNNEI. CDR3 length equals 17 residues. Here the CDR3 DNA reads TGTGCCAGCAGTGAAGGGGCAGGGCTTAGGAGCAATCAGCCCCAGCATTTT. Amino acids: CASSEGAGLRSNQPQHF.